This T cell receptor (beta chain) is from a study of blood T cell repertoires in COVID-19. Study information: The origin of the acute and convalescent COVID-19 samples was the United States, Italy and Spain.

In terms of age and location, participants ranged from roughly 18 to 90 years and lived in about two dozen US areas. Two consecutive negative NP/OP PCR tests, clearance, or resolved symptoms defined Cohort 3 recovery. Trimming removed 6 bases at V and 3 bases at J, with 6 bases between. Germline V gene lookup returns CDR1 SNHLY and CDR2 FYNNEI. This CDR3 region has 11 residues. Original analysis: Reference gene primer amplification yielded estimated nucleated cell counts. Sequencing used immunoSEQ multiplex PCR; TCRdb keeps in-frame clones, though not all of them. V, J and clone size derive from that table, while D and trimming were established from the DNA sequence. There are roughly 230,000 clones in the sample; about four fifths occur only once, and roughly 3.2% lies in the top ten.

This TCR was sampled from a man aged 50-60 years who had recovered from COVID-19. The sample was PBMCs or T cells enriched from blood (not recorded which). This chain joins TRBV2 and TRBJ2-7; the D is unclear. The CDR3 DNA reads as TGTGCCAGCAGCGCGCACTACGAGCAGTACTTC. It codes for CASSAHYEQYF.